This TCR beta chain comes out of a study of long-term antiretroviral therapy in people with HIV. They ran version v3.0 of the immunoSEQ assay at survey level. TCRdb's copy holds only in-frame clones and misses some; the assay was immunoSEQ multiplex PCR. The profile shows 16,000 or so clones, roughly 80% of them singletons. Each HIV-infected participant was given treatment in the United States. Each specimen consisted of 1-10 million cryopreserved PBMC prior to extraction of DNA. Germline loops: CDR1 MGHDK, CDR2 SYGVNS. Trimming took off 4 bases at V and 2 bases at J, with 12 bases between the two ends. This CDR3 contains 15 residues.

The clonotype originates from a man younger than 45 with HIV. The source was unsorted PBMCs, collected less than 2.2 years before starting antiretroviral therapy. The rearrangement joins TRBV25-1 to TRBJ2-1; a possible D gene is TRBD2 (6 bases). CDR3 nucleotide sequence: TGTGCCAGCAGTGGGACTGGGGGGACCTACAATGAGCAGTTCTTC. This gives the protein CASSGTGGTYNEQFF.